Presented here are 27 T cell receptor beta chains from one specimen sequenced in a study of lymphopenia after photon versus proton radiotherapy. TCRdb's table, derived via immunoSEQ multiplex PCR, lists solely in-frame clones and lacks some. The table lists about 16,000 clones, 65% to 90% of them singletons, with 9.5% to 13% in the top ten. The sample here was peripheral blood, taken from a patient treated with proton-based radiotherapy. Receptor source: a man between 65 and 85 years old with pancreatic cancer.

The gene calls are TRBV15 and TRBJ2-4, with a tentative D call TRBD2 (5 bases). Deletions cut 5 bases from V and 10 bases from J, with 18 bases between. Germline V CDR1 and CDR2: LNHNV, YYDKDF (reference sequence). The CDR3 contains 14 residues. CDR3 sequence (DNA): TGTGCCACCAGCCCTATTAGAGGGAAAGAAATTCAGTACTTC. This gives the protein CATSPIRGKEIQYF. Filled out from reference TRBV15 and TRBJ2-4, the complete variable domain reads DAMVIQNPRYQVTQFGKPVTLSCSQTLNHNVMYWYQQKSSQAPKLLFHYYDKDFNNEADTPDNFQSRRPNTSFCFLDIRSPGLGDTAMYLCATSPIRGKEIQYFGAGTRLSVL.

This clone was counted between two and nine times. The CDR3 bases are TGCGCCAGCAGCTTGGCCATAGACAGGAACGCAGATACGCAGTATTTT. This gives the protein CASSLAIDRNADTQYF. V is TRBV5-1 and J is TRBJ2-3; tentative D call: TRBD1 (6 bases). The CDR3 sequence is 16 residues long. Germline values: CDR1 SGHRS, CDR2 YFSETQ. Trimming shortened V by 0 bases and J by 4 bases, and 15 bases separated the two germline ends.

V and J are TRBV2 and TRBJ1-5; D is possibly TRBD1 (5 bases). This CDR3 has 15 residues. Trimming pared 6 bases from V and 3 bases from J, leaving 15 bases between. The germline gives CDR1 SNHLY, CDR2 FYNNEI. CDR3: CASRPRGRNNQPQHF. The DNA for the CDR3 is TGTGCCAGCAGACCCCGGGGACGGAACAATCAGCCCCAGCATTTT.

The chain combines TRBV6-5 with TRBJ1-1, with D perhaps matching TRBD1 (5 bases). Per the germline V gene, CDR1 is MNHEY and CDR2 is SVGAGI. The CDR3 contains 15 residues. The V gene lost 8 bases and the J gene lost 1 base, with 17 bases spanning the gap. CDR3 amino acids: CASVKPGGSNTEAFF. In DNA form, the CDR3 reads TGTGCCAGCGTAAAGCCGGGGGGATCGAACACTGAAGCTTTCTTT.

J is TRBJ2-3 and V is TRBV6-1, with 9 nucleotides matching TRBD1. The junction had 3 bases not matched to a gene; V was cut back by 1 base and J by 1 base. This CDR3 has 16 amino acids. Germline V gene data show CDR1 as MNHNS and CDR2 as SASEGT. The CDR3 spells CASSEGTGGGTDTQYF. The CDR3, as DNA: TGTGCCAGCAGTGAAGGAACAGGGGGCGGCACAGATACGCAGTATTTT.

The chain couples TRBV12-5 to TRBJ2-1, with 13 bases fitting TRBD2. Per germline, CDR1 LGHNT and CDR2 FRNRAP. V was clipped by 5 bases and J by 9 bases; unmatched bases: 4. The CDR3 loop spans 14 amino acids. The DNA of the CDR3 is TGTGCTAGTGGTGGGACTAGCGGGAAGGTTGAGCAGTTCTTC. This encodes CASGGTSGKVEQFF.

The rearrangement uses TRBV4-2 and TRBJ2-5, with a tentative D call TRBD2 (5 bases). Germline CDR1 reads LGHNA; CDR2 reads YNFKEQ. CDR3 size: 14 residues. V lost 0 bases and J lost 5, with 10 bases in between. In DNA, the CDR3 is TGTGCCAGCAGCCAAGACCGGCGAGGGGAGACCCAGTACTTC. The encoded protein is CASSQDRRGETQYF.

This clone was counted once. The rearrangement uses TRBV7-3 and TRBJ1-2, with TRBD1 matching over 7 bases. The trim removed 5 bases at V and 4 bases at J, leaving 4 bases unmatched. This CDR3 region has 13 residues. CDR1 and CDR2 from the germline V gene are SGHTA and FQGTGA. CDR3 sequence reads: CASSDRDFYGYTF. As DNA, the CDR3 is TGTGCCAGCAGCGACAGGGATTTCTATGGCTACACCTTC.

The V call is TRBV6-5, the J call TRBJ1-1; TRBD1 might be the D (5 bases). The CDR3 extends over 14 amino acids. V was shortened by 0 bases and J by 6 bases, with 11 bases between the two germline ends. Germline CDR1 reads MNHEY; CDR2 reads SVGAGI. In nucleotides, the CDR3 is TGTGCCAGCAGTTACTCGATGACAGACTCTGAAGCTTTCTTT. Protein product: CASSYSMTDSEAFF.

The rearrangement uses TRBV2 and TRBJ1-1, with D tentatively TRBD1 (5 bases). The CDR3 extends over 14 amino acids. The V end lost 6 bases, the J end lost 4 bases, and 15 bases lay between the germline ends. Germline V gene sequence: CDR1 SNHLY, CDR2 FYNNEI. CDR3 protein: CASRPQVSGTEAFF. Written as DNA, the CDR3 is TGTGCCAGCAGACCACAGGTTTCGGGCACTGAAGCTTTCTTT.

The chain combines TRBV10-1 with TRBJ2-3, with D perhaps being TRBD1 or TRBD2 (7 bases each). Germline lookup yields CDR1 WNHNN and CDR2 SYGVQD (reference sequence). The V end was cut by 4 bases, the J end by 2 bases, with 10 bases between. This CDR3 region has 14 residues. This chain's CDR3 is CASSAGGDTDTQYF. The CDR3 bases are TGCGCCAGCAGTGCAGGGGGGGACACAGATACGCAGTATTTT.

This clone was found a few times. V gene TRBV7-3 combines with J gene TRBJ1-6; 8 nucleotides match TRBD1. CDR1 is SGHTA, CDR2 FQGTGA, per germline. This CDR3 has 14 residues. V was pared by 5 bases and J by 9 bases, with 6 bases of the junction left unmatched. The CDR3 sequence is CASSRGQGGSPLHF. CDR3 coding DNA: TGTGCCAGCAGCCGAGGACAGGGAGGTTCACCCCTCCACTTT.

The J gene is TRBJ2-1, the V gene TRBV12-5, with D possibly being TRBD2 (5 bases). V dropped 2 bases and J dropped 6 bases, with 11 bases sitting between them. The CDR3 sequence is 14 residues long. Per the germline V gene, CDR1 is LGHNT and CDR2 is FRNRAP. CDR3 nucleotides: TGTGCTAGTGGTTTGTCTAGCACTCGCAATGAGCAGTTCTTC. This gives the protein CASGLSSTRNEQFF.

The count of this clone is one. The rearrangement links TRBV2 to TRBJ2-1; D may correspond to TRBD1 or TRBD2 (6 bases each). Trimming cost V 5 bases and J 13 bases, with 21 bases left between them. The CDR3 extends over 14 amino acids. CDR1 and CDR2 from the germline V gene are SNHLY and FYNNEI. The CDR3 loop is CASSPPERGREQFF. In nucleotides, the CDR3 is TGTGCCAGCAGTCCCCCCGAACGGGGGCGGGAACAGTTCTTC.

This chain connects TRBV29-1 to TRBJ2-1; D remains ambiguous. V gave up 5 bases and J gave up 6 bases, with 14 bases separating them. Germline CDR1 is SQVTM and CDR2 is ANQGSEA. The CDR3 covers 13 residues. DNA for the CDR3: TGCAGCGTTCCCCTTTTTACCTCCAATGAGCAGTTCTTC. This codes for CSVPLFTSNEQFF.

The gene calls are TRBV7-8 and TRBJ2-7, with D possibly matching TRBD2 (5 bases). The CDR3 is 15 amino acids. V lost 3 bases to trimming and J lost 3 bases, with 15 bases between them. Germline values: CDR1 SGHVS, CDR2 FQNEAQ. This CDR3 reads CASSLTTSEGYEQYF. The CDR3 DNA is TGTGCCAGCAGCTTGACGACATCCGAGGGCTACGAGCAGTACTTC.

The table lists this clone with a few counts. Here the CDR3 DNA reads TGTGCCAGCAGCCCCCGACTAGGGACAGATACGCAGTATTTT. It is translated as CASSPRLGTDTQYF. V and J are TRBV11-3 and TRBJ2-3, with TRBD2 as a possible D gene (6 bases). CDR1 and CDR2 (germline): SGHNT, YENEEA. Between the trimmed V and J ends, which lost 5 bases and 3 bases, there was a span of 12 bases. The CDR3 contains 14 residues.

This clone was seen only a few times. The chain carries TRBV30 and TRBJ2-1; D is tentatively TRBD1 or TRBD2 (7 bases each). Germline loops: CDR1 GTSNPN, CDR2 SVGIG (reference sequence). V shed 0 bases and J shed 4 bases, with 19 bases lying between them. CDR3 length equals 17 residues. For the CDR3, the DNA is TGTGCCTGGAGTGTACGTCGGGGGGACAGAGCATACAATGAGCAGTTCTTC. Translation gives CAWSVRRGDRAYNEQFF.

The V call is TRBV18, the J call TRBJ2-6; D is uncertain. Germline assignment: CDR1 KGHSH and CDR2 LQKENI. The V gene lost 1 base and the J gene lost 1 base, with 17 bases spanning the gap. This CDR3 region has 19 residues. The CDR3 is CASSPQRVPFKSGANVLTF. The CDR3 region has the DNA TGTGCCAGCTCACCACAAAGGGTCCCCTTTAAATCTGGGGCCAACGTCCTGACTTTC.

The chain combines TRBV25-1 with TRBJ2-1; D remains ambiguous. The CDR3 length is 11 residues. Trimming took 1 base from V and 12 from J, leaving 7 bases between them. CDR1 and CDR2 (germline): MGHDK, SYGVNS. DNA for the CDR3: TGTGCCAGCAGTGAATCGGTAGGGCAGTTCTTC. Amino acid sequence: CASSESVGQFF.

The V call is TRBV6-6, the J call TRBJ1-1; tentatively, D is TRBD1 (5 bases). CDR3 length: 15 amino acids. V was trimmed by 4 bases and J by 7 bases, leaving 19 bases between them. The germline V gene has CDR1 MNHNY and CDR2 SVGAGI (reference sequence). As DNA, the CDR3 is TGTGCCAGCAGTTTCGCCTTGAGGGGAGGTGGTGAAGCTTTCTTT. Residues: CASSFALRGGGEAFF.

The chain is built from TRBV21-1 and TRBJ2-3; TRBD2 was called by the table and not checked on the DNA. TRBV21-1 is termed a pseudogene. The CDR3 contains 13 residues. The CDR3 spells CASSKVNGDTQYF. The CDR3 nucleotides are TGTGCCAGCAGCAAAGTCAACGGAGATACGCAGTATTTT.

The rearrangement uses TRBV2 and TRBJ1-5, with a weak D call TRBD1 (5 bases). Looked up from germline, CDR1 is SNHLY and CDR2 is FYNNEI. There are 12 residues in the CDR3. V dropped 7 bases and J dropped 6 bases, with 10 bases sitting between them. CDR3 coding DNA: TGTGCCAGCACGGAGGGGAGTCAGCCCCAGCATTTT. It specifies CASTEGSQPQHF.

V gene TRBV7-9 combines with J gene TRBJ2-2; D possibly corresponds to TRBD1 (5 bases). Germline-derived CDR1 and CDR2 are SEHNR and FQNEAQ (reference sequence). The CDR3 spans 15 residues. Trimming removed 5 bases at V and 1 base at J, with 11 bases between. CDR3 sequence: CASSRDGQNTGELFF. CDR3 bases: TGTGCCAGCAGCCGTGACGGACAGAACACCGGGGAGCTGTTTTTT.

J is TRBJ2-7 and V is TRBV7-9, with D unclear. This CDR3 contains 15 residues. The germline V gene has CDR1 SEHNR and CDR2 FQNEAQ (reference sequence). V gave up 0 bases and J gave up 0 bases, with 9 bases separating them. The CDR3 coding sequence is TGTGCCAGCAGCTTAGCCCTCGGTTCCTCCTACGAGCAGTACTTC. This encodes CASSLALGSSYEQYF.

V gene TRBV13 combines with J gene TRBJ2-2, with D uncertain. The length of the CDR3 is 11 residues. V lost 2 bases and J 7 bases, leaving 2 bases between the germline ends. Germline V lookup: CDR1 PRHDT, CDR2 FYEKMQ (reference sequence). The CDR3 here is CASSLLGELFF. CDR3 nucleotide sequence: TGTGCCAGCAGCTTACTCGGGGAGCTGTTTTTT.

The chain has TRBV7-9 and TRBJ2-3, with 7 bases matching TRBD1. The junction had 4 bases not matched to a gene; V was cut back by 2 bases and J by 2 bases. CDR3 length: 15 amino acids. Germline values: CDR1 SEHNR, CDR2 FQNEAQ (reference sequence). CDR3 nucleotides: TGTGCCAGCAGCTTATATGGACAGGCCACAGATACGCAGTATTTT. This sequence encodes CASSLYGQATDTQYF.